One T cell receptor (beta chain) is described in this entry. The data belong to a study of identical twins. TCRdb re-called the 5' RACE reads with MiXCR, one entry per CDR3 protein. The repertoire holds around 490,000 distinct CDR3 sequences, with around 20% as singletons. In germline, CDR1 is SGHRS, CDR2 YFSETQ. This CDR3 has 16 amino acids. The V and J ends lost 0 bases and 1 base respectively, with 14 bases between them. The sample was also linked to a second study, of yellow fever vaccine responses in identical twins.

The rearrangement uses TRBV5-1 and TRBJ2-7; no definite D call. Material for sequencing was CD4+ T cells sorted from blood. The TCR comes from a woman younger than 30 in good health. CDR3 region: CASSLGMAGSSYEQYF. CDR3 coding DNA: TGCGCCAGCAGCTTGGGGATGGCAGGCTCATCCTACGAGCAGTACTTC.